The clone carrying this T cell receptor beta chain occurred a few times. Its antigen is as yet unknown. Some clones are missing from TCRdb's copy, which holds only in-frame ones; the method was immunoSEQ multiplex PCR. The table shows approximately 150,000 clones, with 85% to 95% occurring only once. Germline V CDR1 and CDR2: SGHTA, FQGNSA. Trimming took off 2 bases at V and 7 bases at J, with 5 bases between the two ends. This CDR3 has 12 residues. The data belong to a study of T cell responses to AZD1222 COVID-19 vaccine. Study-level results: Nearly half of the spike-specific TCRs reportedly recognize variant regions that carry no mutations.

The rearrangement links TRBV7-2 to TRBJ2-2; no definite D call. Specimen: peripheral blood, collected on day 0 of AZD1222 vaccination. This TCR was recovered from an adult in good health. This chain's CDR3 is CASSLFLGELFF. The CDR3, as DNA: TGTGCCAGCAGCTTATTCCTCGGGGAGCTGTTTTTT.